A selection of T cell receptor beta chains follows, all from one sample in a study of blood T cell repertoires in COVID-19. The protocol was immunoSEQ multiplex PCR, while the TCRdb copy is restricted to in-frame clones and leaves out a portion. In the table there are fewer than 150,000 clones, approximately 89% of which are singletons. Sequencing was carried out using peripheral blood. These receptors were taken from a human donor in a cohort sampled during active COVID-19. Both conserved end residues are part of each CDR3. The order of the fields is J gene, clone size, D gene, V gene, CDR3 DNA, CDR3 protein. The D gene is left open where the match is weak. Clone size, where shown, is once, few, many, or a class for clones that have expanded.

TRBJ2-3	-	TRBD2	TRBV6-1	TGTGCCAGCAGTGCCATTAGCGGGGGGGCCACAGATACGCAGTATTTT	CASSAISGGATDTQYF
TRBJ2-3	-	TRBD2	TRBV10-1	TGCGCCAGCAGTGTCTCTAGCGGGGTAGATACGCAGTATTTT	CASSVSSGVDTQYF
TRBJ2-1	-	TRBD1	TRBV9	TGTGCCAGCAGCGAGGGACAGATCTACAATGAGCAGTTCTTC	CASSEGQIYNEQFF
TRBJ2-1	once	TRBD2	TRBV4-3	TGCGCCAGCAGCCAAGGGTCTGGAGCGGGGGAGCTATACAATGAGCAGTTCTTC	CASSQGSGAGELYNEQFF
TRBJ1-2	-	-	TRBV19	TGTGCCAGTAGTGGGGCGTATGGCTACACCTTC	CASSGAYGYTF
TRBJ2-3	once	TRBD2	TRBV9	TGTGCCAGCAGCCCGACTAGCGGGGGGGCCACAGATACGCAGTATTTT	CASSPTSGGATDTQYF
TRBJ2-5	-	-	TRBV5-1	TGCGCCAGCAGCTTGGACCCCGGCGGTTATACGGACAAGCAAGAGACCCAGTACTTC	CASSLDPGGYTDKQETQYF
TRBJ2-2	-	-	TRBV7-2	TGTGCCAGCAGACGTAGCGCATTCGGTACCGGGGAGCTGTTTTTT	CASRRSAFGTGELFF
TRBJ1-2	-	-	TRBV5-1	TGCGCCAGCAGCTTAAAGGGACAACCCTCCGGCTACACCTTC	CASSLKGQPSGYTF
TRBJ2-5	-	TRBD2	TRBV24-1	TGTGCCACCAGTGATGACTCCGGACTAGCGGGAGGGCCGAGAGAGACCCAGTACTTC	CATSDDSGLAGGPRETQYF
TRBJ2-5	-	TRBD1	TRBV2	TGTGCCAGCAGTTCGGACAGGGGAGGTCAAGAGACCCAGTACTTC	CASSSDRGGQETQYF
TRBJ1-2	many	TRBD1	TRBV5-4	TGTGCCAGCAGCTTGGCCAGGGGGCTCTACTATGGCTACACCTTC	CASSLARGLYYGYTF
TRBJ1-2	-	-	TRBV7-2	TGTGCCAGCAGCTTAGGGACAGTCTATGGCTACACCTTC	CASSLGTVYGYTF
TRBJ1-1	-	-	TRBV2	TGTGCCAGCAGTGAATATTTAGGGGAGGCGAACACTGAAGCTTTCTTT	CASSEYLGEANTEAFF
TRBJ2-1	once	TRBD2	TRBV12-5	TGTGCTAGTGGTTTGGCTCGGGGGGGCCGGTTCTTC	CASGLARGGRFF
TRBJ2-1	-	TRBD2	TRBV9	TGTGCCAGCAGCGTAGAGGGTAGCGGGAGTCGTGAGCAGTTCTTC	CASSVEGSGSREQFF
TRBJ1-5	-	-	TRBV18	TGTGCCAGCTCACCTACGCAGGGAATCATGAATCAGCCCCAGCATTTT	CASSPTQGIMNQPQHF
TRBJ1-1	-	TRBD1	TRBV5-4	TGTGCCAGCAGCAAACAGGGGCCGACGTTGAACACTGAAGCTTTCTTT	CASSKQGPTLNTEAFF
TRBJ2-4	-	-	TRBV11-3	TGTGCCAGCAGCCCCTTCGGCCGGGGTGGGGTAGCCAAAAACATTCAGTACTTC	CASSPFGRGGVAKNIQYF
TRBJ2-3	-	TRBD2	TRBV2	TGTGCCAGCAGGGGAGCACTAGCGGGAGGGCCTTCTGATACGCAGTATTTT	CASRGALAGGPSDTQYF
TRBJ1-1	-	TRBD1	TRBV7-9	TGTGCCAGCAGCCCCCCCGGGACAGGGGCTTTCACTGAAGCTTTCTTT	CASSPPGTGAFTEAFF
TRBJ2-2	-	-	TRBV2	TGTGCCAGCAGTGTGGCGGTCACCGGGGAGCTGTTTTTT	CASSVAVTGELFF
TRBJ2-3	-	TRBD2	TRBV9	TGTGCCAGCAGCGCGACTAGCGGGTACACAGATACGCAGTATTTT	CASSATSGYTDTQYF
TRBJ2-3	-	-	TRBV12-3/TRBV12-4	TGTGCCAGCAGTCCAGGGCCCCCCTTAGGGCAGTATTTT	CASSPGPPLGQYF
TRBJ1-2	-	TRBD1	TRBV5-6	TGTGCCAGTATCCGGGACAGGAGTAACTATGGCTACACCTTC	CASIRDRSNYGYTF
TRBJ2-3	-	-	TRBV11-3	TGTGCCAGCAGCCTCACTCGACAGCTCACAGATACGCAGTATTTT	CASSLTRQLTDTQYF
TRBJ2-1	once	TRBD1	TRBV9	TGTGCCAGCAGCGTAGCGGACAGGGGATCGGAGCAGTTCTTC	CASSVADRGSEQFF
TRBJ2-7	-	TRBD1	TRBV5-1	TGCGCCAGCAGCTTCATAGGACAGGGTGTCGACGAGCAGTACTTC	CASSFIGQGVDEQYF
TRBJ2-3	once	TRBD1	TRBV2	TGTGCCAGCAGAGGGACAGGGGTGGCAGATACGCAGTATTTT	CASRGTGVADTQYF
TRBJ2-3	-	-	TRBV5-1	TGCGCCAGCAGCGCAGGGGTGGATACGCAGTATTTT	CASSAGVDTQYF
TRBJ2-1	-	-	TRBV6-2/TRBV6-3	TGTGCCAGCAGTTACTCCACAGGGTTCGGAAATGAGCAGTTCTTC	CASSYSTGFGNEQFF
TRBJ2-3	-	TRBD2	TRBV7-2	TGTGCCAGCAGCTTAGCCCAACTCGGGGAGGGTTCGTATTTT	CASSLAQLGEGSYF
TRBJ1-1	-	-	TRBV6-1	TGTGCCAGCAGTGATAGGGGAACCATGAACACTGAAGCTTTCTTT	CASSDRGTMNTEAFF
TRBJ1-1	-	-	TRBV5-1	TGCGCCAGCAGCAAAGGAGAGGCAGTCTCTTTGAACACTGAAGCTTTCTTT	CASSKGEAVSLNTEAFF
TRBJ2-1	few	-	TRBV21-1	TGTGCCCCGCGGAATGAGCAGTTCTTC	CAPRNEQFF
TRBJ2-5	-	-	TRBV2	TGTGCCAGCAGTGAAGGAGGGATAGAGACCCAGTACTTC	CASSEGGIETQYF
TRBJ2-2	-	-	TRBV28	TGTGCCAGCAGTTGGACTGCCGGGGAGCTGTTTTTT	CASSWTAGELFF
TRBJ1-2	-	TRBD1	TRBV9	TGTGCCAGCAGCCCGGACAGGGGGCGCTCGGATGGCTACACCTTC	CASSPDRGRSDGYTF
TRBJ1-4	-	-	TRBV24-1	TGTGCCACCCGGCAGGGATCCCATGAAAAACTGTTTTTT	CATRQGSHEKLFF
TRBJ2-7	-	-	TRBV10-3	TGTGCCATCAGTGATGCTCGGGAGCAGTACTTC	CAISDAREQYF
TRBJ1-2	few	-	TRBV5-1	TGCGCCAGCAGCTCGGACTTAACTGCCTATGGCTACACCTTC	CASSSDLTAYGYTF
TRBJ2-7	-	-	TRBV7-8	TGTGCCAGCAGCGTAACCACAGGCTACGAGCAGTACTTC	CASSVTTGYEQYF
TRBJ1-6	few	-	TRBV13	TGTGCCAGCAGCCCCGAGAATTCACCCCTCCACTTT	CASSPENSPLHF
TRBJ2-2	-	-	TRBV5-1	TGCGCCAGCAGCTTTGTCCGGGGAGTGACCGGGGAGCTGTTTTTT	CASSFVRGVTGELFF
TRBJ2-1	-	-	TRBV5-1	TGCGCCAGCAGCTTGAGGCAGGATTACAATGAGCAGTTCTTC	CASSLRQDYNEQFF
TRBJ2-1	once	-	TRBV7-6	TGTGCCAGCAGCCACCGACTAGAGCTCTACAATGAGCAGTTCTTC	CASSHRLELYNEQFF
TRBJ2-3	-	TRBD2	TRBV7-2	TGTGCCAGCAGCCCCCCCGGGGGGGGGCCAGATACGCAGTATTTT	CASSPPGGGPDTQYF
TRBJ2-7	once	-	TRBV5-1	TGCGCCAGCAGCTTGGGGCAGGGGCCGTCCTACGAGCAGTACTTC	CASSLGQGPSYEQYF
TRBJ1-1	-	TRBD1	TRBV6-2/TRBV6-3	TGTGCCAGCAGTAGACAGGGGAACACTGAAGCTTTCTTT	CASSRQGNTEAFF